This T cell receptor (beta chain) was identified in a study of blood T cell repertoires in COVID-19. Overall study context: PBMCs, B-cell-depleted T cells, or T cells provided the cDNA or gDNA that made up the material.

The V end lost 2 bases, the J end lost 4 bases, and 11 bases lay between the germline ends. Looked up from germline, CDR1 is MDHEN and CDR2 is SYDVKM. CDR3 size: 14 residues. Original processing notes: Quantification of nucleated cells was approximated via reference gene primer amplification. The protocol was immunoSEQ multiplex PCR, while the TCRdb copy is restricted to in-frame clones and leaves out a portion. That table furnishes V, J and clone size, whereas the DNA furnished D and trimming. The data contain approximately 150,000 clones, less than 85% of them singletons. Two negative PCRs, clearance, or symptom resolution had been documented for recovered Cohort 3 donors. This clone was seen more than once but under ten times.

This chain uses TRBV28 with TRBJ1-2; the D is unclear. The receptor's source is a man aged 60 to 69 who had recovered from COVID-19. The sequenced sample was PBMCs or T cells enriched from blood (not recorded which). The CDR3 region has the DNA TGTGCCAGCAGTTTAGGCCAGATAACCTATGGCTACACCTTC. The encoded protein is CASSLGQITYGYTF.